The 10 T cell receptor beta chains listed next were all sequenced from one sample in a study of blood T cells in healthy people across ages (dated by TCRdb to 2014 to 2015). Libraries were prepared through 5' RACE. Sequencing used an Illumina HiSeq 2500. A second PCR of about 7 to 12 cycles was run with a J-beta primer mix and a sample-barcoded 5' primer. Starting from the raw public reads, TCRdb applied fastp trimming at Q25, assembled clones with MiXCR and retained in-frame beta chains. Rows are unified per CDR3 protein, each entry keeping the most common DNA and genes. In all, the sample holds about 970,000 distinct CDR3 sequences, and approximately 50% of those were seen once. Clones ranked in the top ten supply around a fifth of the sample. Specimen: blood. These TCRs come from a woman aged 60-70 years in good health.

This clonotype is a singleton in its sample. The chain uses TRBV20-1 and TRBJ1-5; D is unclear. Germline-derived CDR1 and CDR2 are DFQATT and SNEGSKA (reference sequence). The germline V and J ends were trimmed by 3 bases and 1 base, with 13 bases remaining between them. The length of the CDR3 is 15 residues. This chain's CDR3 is CSASVLPGSNQPQHF. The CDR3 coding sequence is TGCAGTGCTAGTGTCCTCCCTGGGAGCAATCAGCCCCAGCATTTT.

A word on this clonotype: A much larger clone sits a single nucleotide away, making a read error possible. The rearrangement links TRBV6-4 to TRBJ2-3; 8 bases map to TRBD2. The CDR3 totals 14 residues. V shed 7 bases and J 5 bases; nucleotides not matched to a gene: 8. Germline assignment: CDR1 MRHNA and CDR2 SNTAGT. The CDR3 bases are TGTGCCAGCAAACCGGGACTAGAGGTAGATACGCAGTATTTT. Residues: CASKPGLEVDTQYF.

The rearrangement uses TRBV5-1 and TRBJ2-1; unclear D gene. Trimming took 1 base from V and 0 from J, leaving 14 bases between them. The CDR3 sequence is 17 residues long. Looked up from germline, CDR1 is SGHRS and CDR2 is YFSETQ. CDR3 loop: CASSLWFGRSSYNEQFF. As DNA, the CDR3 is TGCGCCAGCAGCTTGTGGTTCGGCAGAAGCTCCTACAATGAGCAGTTCTTC.

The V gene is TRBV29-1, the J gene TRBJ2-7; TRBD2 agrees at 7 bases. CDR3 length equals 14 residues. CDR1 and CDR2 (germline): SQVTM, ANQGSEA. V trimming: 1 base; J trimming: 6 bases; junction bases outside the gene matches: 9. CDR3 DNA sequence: TGCAGCGTTGAAGTCGGGCGGGAGATCTCCGAGCAGTACTTC. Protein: CSVEVGREISEQYF.

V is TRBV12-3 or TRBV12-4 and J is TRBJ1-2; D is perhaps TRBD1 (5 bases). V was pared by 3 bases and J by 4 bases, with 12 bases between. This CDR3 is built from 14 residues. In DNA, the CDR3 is TGTGCCAGCAGTTTTATCGGACACATCTATGGCTACACCTTC. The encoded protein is CASSFIGHIYGYTF.

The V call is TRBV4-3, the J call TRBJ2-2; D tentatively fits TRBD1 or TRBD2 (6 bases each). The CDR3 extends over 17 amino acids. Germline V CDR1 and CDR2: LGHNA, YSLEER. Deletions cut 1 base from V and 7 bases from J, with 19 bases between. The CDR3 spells CASSQGRGQSGSGELFF. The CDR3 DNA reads TGCGCCAGCAGCCAAGGACGCGGACAGTCCGGGAGCGGGGAGCTGTTTTTT.

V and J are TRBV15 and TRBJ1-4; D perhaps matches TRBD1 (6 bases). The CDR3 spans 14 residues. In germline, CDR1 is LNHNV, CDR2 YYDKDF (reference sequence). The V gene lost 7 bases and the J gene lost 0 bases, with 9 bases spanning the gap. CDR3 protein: CATMTGSTNEKLFF. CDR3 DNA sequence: TGTGCCACCATGACAGGCTCAACTAATGAAAAACTGTTTTTT.

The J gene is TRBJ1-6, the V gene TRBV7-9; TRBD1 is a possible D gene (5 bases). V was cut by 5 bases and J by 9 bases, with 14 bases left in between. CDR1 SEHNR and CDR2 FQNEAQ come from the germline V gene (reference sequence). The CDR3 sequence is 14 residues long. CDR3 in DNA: TGTGCCAGCAGCCCCATGGGGGACGGTTCACCCCTCCACTTT. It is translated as CASSPMGDGSPLHF. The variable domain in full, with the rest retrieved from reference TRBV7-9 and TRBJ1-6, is DTGVSQNPRHKITKRGQNVTFRCDPISEHNRLYWYRQTLGQGPEFLTYFQNEAQLEKSRLLSDRFSAERPKGSFSTLEIQRTEQGDSAMYLCASSPMGDGSPLHFGNGTRLTVT.

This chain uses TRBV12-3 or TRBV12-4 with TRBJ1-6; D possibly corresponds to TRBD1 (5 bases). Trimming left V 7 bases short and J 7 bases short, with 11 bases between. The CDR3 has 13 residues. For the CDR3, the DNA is TGTGCCAGCATGGGGGGAGGCAATTCACCCCTCCACTTT. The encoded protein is CASMGGGNSPLHF.

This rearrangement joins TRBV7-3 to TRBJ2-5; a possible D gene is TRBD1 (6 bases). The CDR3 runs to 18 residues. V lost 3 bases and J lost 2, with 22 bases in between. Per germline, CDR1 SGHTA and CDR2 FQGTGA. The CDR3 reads CASSLSRDGTGTQETQYF. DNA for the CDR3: TGTGCCAGCAGCTTGAGCAGGGACGGGACGGGGACACAAGAGACCCAGTACTTC.